One sample yielded the 27 T cell receptor beta chains listed below, sequenced in a study of a mutant IDH1 vaccine in newly diagnosed glioma. Time point meaning: week 11, during vaccination. In every dose of vaccine, 300 ug of mutant IDH1 20-mer peptide was given alongside topical imiquimod. For these receptors, no antigen is known. Assay: immunoSEQ multiplex PCR; the TCRdb copy retains only in-frame clones and omits some. Altogether some 64,000 clones are present, roughly 80% being singletons, with the ten largest covering approximately 6.1%. The sequencing used PBMCs, collected from a glioma patient whose treatment included an IDH1 peptide vaccine. These receptors were collected from a man aged 50-60 years with glioma.

V usage is TRBV27 and J usage is TRBJ2-2, with D possibly matching TRBD2 (5 bases). V lost 5 bases to trimming and J lost 7 bases, with 11 bases between them. The CDR3 loop spans 13 amino acids. In germline, CDR1 is MNHEY, CDR2 SMNVEV (reference sequence). The CDR3 DNA reads as TGTGCCAGCAGTAATGACGGGGTCGGGGAGCTGTTTTTT. It translates to CASSNDGVGELFF.

This clone was observed a few times. This CDR3 is CASSSTQQGNTEAFF. Here the CDR3 DNA reads TGTGCCAGCAGCTCTACTCAACAGGGGAACACTGAAGCTTTCTTT. The chain carries TRBV7-9 and TRBJ1-1; D is possibly TRBD1 (6 bases). CDR1 and CDR2 from the germline V gene are SEHNR and FQNEAQ (reference sequence). This CDR3 is 15 amino acids long. Trimming took 4 bases from V and 1 from J, leaving 13 bases between them.

This chain connects TRBV4-1 to TRBJ2-5; TRBD2 agrees at 12 bases. Looked up from germline, CDR1 is MGHRA and CDR2 is YSYEKL. The CDR3 covers 18 residues. V gave up 0 bases and J gave up 5 bases; unmatched junction bases: 10. CDR3 protein: CASSQDPLLTSGRETQYF. CDR3 sequence (DNA): TGCGCCAGCAGCCAAGATCCCCTTTTAACTAGCGGGAGGGAGACCCAGTACTTC.

This clone was seen a single time. The CDR3 region is CASSPAGALNTEAFF. The CDR3, as DNA: TGTGCCAGCAGTCCTGCAGGGGCCCTGAACACTGAAGCTTTCTTT. V usage is TRBV6-5 and J usage is TRBJ1-1, with D possibly TRBD1 on 6 matching bases. Germline CDR1 is MNHEY and CDR2 is SVGAGI. The CDR3 sequence is 15 residues long. V was clipped by 5 bases and J by 0 bases, with 13 bases between them.

The chain joins TRBV2 to TRBJ2-7, with a tentative D call TRBD2 (7 bases). Germline CDR1 SNHLY, CDR2 FYNNEI. V lost 11 bases, J lost 5 bases, and 31 bases lay in between. The CDR3 has 17 residues. The CDR3 region has the DNA TGTGCCTCCCAGAACCGACAAAGGGGGAGGGGGGGCGACGAGCAGTACTTC. Translated: CASQNRQRGRGGDEQYF. Based on the CDR3 plus reference TRBV2 and TRBJ2-7, the full variable domain is EPEVTQTPSHQVTQMGQEVILRCVPISNHLYFYWYRQILGQKVEFLVSFYNNEISEKSEIFDDQFSVERPDGSNFTLKIRSTKLEDSAMYFCASQNRQRGRGGDEQYFGPGTRLTVT.

The chain couples TRBV10-3 to TRBJ1-5; tentative D call: TRBD1 (6 bases). Germline V gene sequence: CDR1 ENHRY, CDR2 SYGVKD. Trimming removed 4 bases at V and 7 bases at J, with 11 bases between. The CDR3 is 13 amino acids. As DNA, the CDR3 is TGTGCCATCAGTGGGAACAGGGACCAGCCCCAGCATTTT. This encodes CAISGNRDQPQHF.

CDR3 region: CAWSAGQGGGSYNEQFF. The DNA of the CDR3 is TGTGCCTGGAGCGCCGGACAGGGTGGAGGCTCCTACAATGAGCAGTTCTTC. The V and J genes are TRBV30 and TRBJ2-1, with 8 bases identical to TRBD1. There are 17 residues in the CDR3. V lost 3 bases and J lost 0; bases outside the gene matches: 10. The V gene's germline CDR1 is GTSNPN and CDR2 SVGIG (reference sequence). Looking up the rest from reference TRBV30 and TRBJ2-1 gives the full variable domain: SQTIHQWPATLVQPVGSPLSLECTVEGTSNPNLYWYRQAAGRGLQLLFYSVGIGQISSEVPQNLSASRPQDRQFILSSKKLLLSDSGFYLCAWSAGQGGGSYNEQFFGPGTRLTVL.

J is TRBJ2-5 and V is TRBV27; 9 bases line up with TRBD2. The length of the CDR3 is 15 residues. Trimming cost V 3 bases and J 2 bases; bases outside gene matches: 4. From germline, CDR1 is MNHEY and CDR2 SMNVEV (reference sequence). The CDR3 coding sequence is TGTGCCAGCAGTTTGACTAGCGGAACGCAAGAGACCCAGTACTTC. This translates into CASSLTSGTQETQYF.

This clone was seen once. The V and J genes are TRBV4-3 and TRBJ1-3; D is unresolved. The CDR3 length is 16 residues. CDR1 and CDR2 from the germline V gene are LGHNA and YSLEER. With 1 base removed from V and 7 bases from J, the gap between germline ends came to 17 bases. The CDR3 sequence: CASSQGLAPGLNTIYF. The CDR3, as DNA: TGCGCCAGCAGCCAAGGCTTGGCCCCGGGCCTCAACACCATATATTTT.

This chain's CDR3 is CASSMEGTNQPQHF. The DNA of the CDR3 is TGTGCCAGCAGTATGGAGGGGACCAATCAGCCCCAGCATTTT. The chain employs TRBV2 and TRBJ1-5, with D perhaps TRBD1 (5 bases). Germline V gene lookup returns CDR1 SNHLY and CDR2 FYNNEI. The CDR3 runs 14 residues. With 5 bases removed from V and 3 bases from J, the gap between germline ends came to 11 bases.

V and J are TRBV27 and TRBJ2-2; possibly TRBD2 for D (6 bases). The CDR3 spans 15 residues. The V end lost 5 bases, the J end lost 3 bases, and 13 bases lay between the germline ends. CDR1 and CDR2 from the germline V gene are MNHEY and SMNVEV (reference sequence). The DNA of the CDR3 is TGTGCCAGCAGTCTCTTTAGCGGCTACACCGGGGAGCTGTTTTTT. Translated, it gives CASSLFSGYTGELFF.

The chain is built from TRBV5-6 and TRBJ2-5; a weak D match, TRBD1 (6 bases). TRBJ2-7 explains the end of the DNA better; the J call may be wrong. CDR3 length: 14 amino acids. The germline CDR1 and CDR2 sequences are SGHDT and YYEEEE. The CDR3 DNA reads as TGTGCCAGCAGCATACAGGGACACTCCTACGAGCAGTACTTC. This encodes CASSIQGHSYEQYF.

This chain links TRBV2 with TRBJ2-3, with 12 bases matching TRBD2. V lost 10 bases and J lost 3; bases outside the gene matches: 17. This CDR3 is built from 18 residues. The germline V gene has CDR1 SNHLY and CDR2 FYNNEI. In DNA, the CDR3 is TGTGCCACCAGGGGACCACCGACTAGCGGGAGATTGACAGATACGCAGTATTTT. Residues: CATRGPPTSGRLTDTQYF.

The CDR3, as DNA: TGTGCCAGCAGTTCCGACAGGAACTATGGCTACACCTTC. This sequence encodes CASSSDRNYGYTF. The V and J genes are TRBV28 and TRBJ1-2; a weak D match, TRBD1 (6 bases). V was cut by 4 bases and J by 2 bases, with 8 bases left in between. This CDR3 comprises 13 residues. Germline CDR1 and CDR2: MDHEN and SYDVKM.

V and J are TRBV14 and TRBJ2-1, with 8 bases that match TRBD2. Trimming at V came to 1 base and at J to 8 bases, leaving 10 bases not matched to a gene. Germline CDR1 SGHDN, CDR2 FVKESK. The CDR3 has 16 residues. DNA for the CDR3: TGTGCCAGCAGCCAAGTGGGCGGGAGGCGCAGCCATGAGCAGTTCTTC. It specifies CASSQVGGRRSHEQFF. Supplemented by reference TRBV14 and TRBJ2-1, the full variable domain reads EAGVTQFPSHSVIEKGQTVTLRCDPISGHDNLYWYRRVMGKEIKFLLHFVKESKQDESGMPNNRFLAERTGGTYSTLKVQPAELEDSGVYFCASSQVGGRRSHEQFFGPGTRLTVL.

The chain carries TRBV9 and TRBJ1-2; the D gene is possibly TRBD1 (6 bases). CDR1 is SGDLS and CDR2 is YYNGEE in the germline V gene. This CDR3 is 12 amino acids long. With 0 bases removed from V and 8 bases from J, the gap between germline ends came to 8 bases. CDR3 in DNA: TGTGCCAGCAGCGTAGGGGGGGGCGGCTACACCTTC. It specifies CASSVGGGGYTF.

The rearrangement uses TRBV5-4 and TRBJ1-1, with a tentative D call TRBD1 (6 bases). The CDR3 totals 14 residues. Germline V gives CDR1 SGHNT, CDR2 YYREEE (reference sequence). Deletions cut 5 bases from V and 0 bases from J, with 11 bases between. The CDR3 reads CASSTGQLNTEAFF. The CDR3 bases are TGTGCCAGCAGTACAGGACAGTTGAACACTGAAGCTTTCTTT.

The V call is TRBV5-6, the J call TRBJ1-1; D gene uncertain. V lost 0 bases, J lost 12 bases, and 15 bases lay in between. The CDR3 runs to 13 residues. Germline CDR1 SGHDT, CDR2 YYEEEE. CDR3 region: CASSLALGRKTFF. For the CDR3, the DNA is TGTGCCAGCAGCTTGGCCCTGGGCAGAAAAACTTTCTTT.

This clone has just a few counts. The chain carries TRBV4-2 and TRBJ1-5, with D uncertain. The germline CDR1 and CDR2 sequences are LGHNA and YNFKEQ. V gave up 0 bases and J gave up 4 bases, with 7 bases separating them. This CDR3 comprises 14 residues. CDR3 protein: CASSQEFGNQPQHF. The CDR3 nucleotides read TGTGCCAGCAGCCAAGAGTTCGGGAATCAGCCCCAGCATTTT.

The chain is built from TRBV27 and TRBJ2-2; D might be TRBD1 (6 bases). The germline V gene encodes CDR1 MNHEY and CDR2 SMNVEV (reference sequence). V dropped 4 bases and J dropped 0 bases, with 9 bases sitting between them. The length of the CDR3 is 15 residues. For the CDR3, the DNA is TGTGCCAGCAGTTACAGGGTCCCGAACACCGGGGAGCTGTTTTTT. Residues: CASSYRVPNTGELFF.

This rearrangement joins TRBV6-6 to TRBJ1-2; perhaps TRBD1 as D (5 bases). The CDR3 contains 11 residues. V was shortened by 5 bases and J by 7 bases, with 8 bases between the two germline ends. CDR1 and CDR2 (germline): MNHNY, SVGAGI (reference sequence). The CDR3 nucleotides are TGTGCCAGCAGTCTGGGGGGTGGCTACACCTTC. Its protein product is CASSLGGGYTF.

This rearrangement joins TRBV6-6 to TRBJ1-5; D is ambiguous. Germline lookup yields CDR1 MNHNY and CDR2 SVGAGI (reference sequence). V lost 2 bases and J lost 7, with 9 bases in between. This CDR3 contains 13 residues. CDR3 sequence reads: CASSYGVEQPQHF. In DNA form, the CDR3 reads TGTGCCAGCAGTTACGGGGTGGAACAGCCCCAGCATTTT.

The chain is built from TRBV7-9 and TRBJ1-1, with D maybe TRBD1 (6 bases). CDR1 is SEHNR, CDR2 FQNEAQ, per germline (reference sequence). V was clipped by 3 bases and J by 5 bases, with 7 bases between them. This CDR3 contains 12 residues. This CDR3 is CASSFGTTEAFF. The CDR3 DNA sequence: TGTGCCAGCAGCTTTGGGACAACTGAAGCTTTCTTT. The whole variable domain, filled in from reference TRBV7-9 and TRBJ1-1, reads DTGVSQNPRHKITKRGQNVTFRCDPISEHNRLYWYRQTLGQGPEFLTYFQNEAQLEKSRLLSDRFSAERPKGSFSTLEIQRTEQGDSAMYLCASSFGTTEAFFGQGTRLTVV.

For this clone: At one end, the junction sequence differs from germline, possibly due to a read error. The chain uses TRBV5-4 and TRBJ1-1; D is unresolved. This CDR3 contains 11 residues. The germline V gene has CDR1 SGHNT and CDR2 YYREEE (reference sequence). CDR3 residues: CASSSPLGTSF. The CDR3 bases are TGTGCCAGCAGCTCCCCCCTGGGTACCTCCTTT. The full variable domain, its missing parts supplied by reference TRBV5-4 and TRBJ1-1, is ETGVTQSPTHLIKTRGQQVTLRCSSQSGHNTVSWYQQALGQGPQFIFQYYREEENGRGNFPPRFSGLQFPNYSSELNVNALELDDSALYLCASSSPLGTSFGQGTRLTVV.

The chain recombines TRBV18 with TRBJ1-4, with 8 bases that match TRBD1. The germline CDR1 and CDR2 sequences are KGHSH and LQKENI. The CDR3 runs to 14 residues. V lost 3 bases to trimming and J lost 8 bases; unmatched junction nucleotides: 5. DNA of the CDR3: TGTGCCAGCTCACCGCAGGGGGCAAACGAAAAACTGTTTTTT. Its translation is CASSPQGANEKLFF.

This clone has a handful of counts. The chain employs TRBV6-1 and TRBJ2-5; 10 positions agree with TRBD2. This CDR3 spans 14 amino acids. The germline gives CDR1 MNHNS, CDR2 SASEGT. V was pared by 8 bases and J by 4 bases, with 7 bases of the junction left unmatched. The CDR3 bases are TGTGCCAGCGAAGCGGGAGGGCCAGTAGAGACCCAGTACTTC. This codes for CASEAGGPVETQYF.

V is TRBV7-2 and J is TRBJ1-1; TRBD1 aligns across 7 bases. CDR1 and CDR2 (germline): SGHTA, FQGNSA. The CDR3 consists of 15 residues. The V segment lost 4 bases and the J segment 1 base; nucleotides outside the gene matches: 6. The CDR3 reads CASSSRTGANTEAFF. The CDR3 DNA reads as TGTGCCAGCAGCTCCCGGACAGGAGCGAACACTGAAGCTTTCTTT. Full variable domain (outside the CDR3, taken from reference TRBV7-2 and TRBJ1-1): GAGVSQSPSNKVTEKGKDVELRCDPISGHTALYWYRQSLGQGLEFLIYFQGNSAPDKSGLPSDRFSAERTGGSVSTLTIQRTQQEDSAVYLCASSSRTGANTEAFFGQGTRLTVV.